One sample yielded the 17 T cell receptor beta chains listed below, sequenced in a study of human T cells and chemical hapten exposure. MiXCR, run by TCRdb on the RACE reads, gives a single entry per CDR3 protein. This table has about 79,000 distinct CDR3 sequences, approximately 8.6% appearing once. Stated time point: healthy volunteer bleed at 6 weeks. Total RNA extraction was carried out from unfractionated whole blood. The sample consisted of whole blood. The receptors come from a male donor in good health. Some clones in this sample may be carry-over from other donors' samples.

Note on this clonotype: The CDR3 ends on some other residue instead of the conserved phenylalanine or tryptophan, so this is likely a read error. The chain carries TRBV30 and TRBJ2-3; TRBD2 aligns across 8 bases. The CDR3 sequence is 15 residues long. Germline V gene data show CDR1 as GTSNPN and CDR2 as SVGIG (reference sequence). The trim removed 1 base at V and 6 bases at J, leaving 9 bases unmatched. In nucleotides, the CDR3 is TGTGCCTGGAGTGCGTTTGAGCGGGAGTGGGATACGCAGTATTCT. Translated, it gives CAWSAFEREWDTQYS.

This clonotype was counted many times. The chain is built from TRBV6-5 and TRBJ2-3, with 10 positions matching TRBD2. Germline CDR1 and CDR2: MNHEY and SVGAGI. J was trimmed by 1 base and V by 8 bases; bases with no gene match: 12. There are 17 residues in the CDR3. CDR3 bases: TGTGCCAGCGGTCGGGCTAGCGGGGGAATACGCACAGATACGCAGTATTTT. Its translation is CASGRASGGIRTDTQYF.

The chain uses TRBV27 and TRBJ2-7; 7 positions agree with TRBD2. This CDR3 has 14 amino acids. The ends lost 4 bases at V and 3 bases at J; junction bases unmatched: 6. Germline V gene lookup returns CDR1 MNHEY and CDR2 SMNVEV (reference sequence). CDR3 DNA: TGTGCCAGCAGTTACAGAGCGGGAAGCTACGAGCAGTACTTC. Translated, it gives CASSYRAGSYEQYF.

The V gene is TRBV27, the J gene TRBJ1-4, with D tentatively TRBD1 (5 bases). The CDR3 sequence is 14 residues long. V lost 5 bases to trimming and J lost 7 bases, with 14 bases between them. CDR1 is MNHEY and CDR2 is SMNVEV in the germline V gene (reference sequence). The CDR3 coding sequence is TGTGCCAGCAGTACCCAGGGCGCTGGTGAAAAACTGTTTTTT. This encodes CASSTQGAGEKLFF.

This clonotype was recorded at least ten times. The chain couples TRBV12-3 or TRBV12-4 to TRBJ2-1; 8 positions match TRBD1. V was pared by 5 bases and J by 16 bases, with 10 bases of the junction left unmatched. CDR3 size: 12 residues. The CDR3 loop reads CASSPNEGQVFF. The CDR3 DNA sequence: TGTGCCAGCAGTCCGAACGAGGGACAGGTTTTCTTC.

The V gene is TRBV12-3 or TRBV12-4, the J gene TRBJ1-5; 7 bases match TRBD1. With 6 bases clipped from V and 7 bases from J, the junction kept 3 bases outside the gene matches. The CDR3 spans 12 residues. CDR3 sequence: CASRTGWQPQHF. CDR3 nucleotides: TGTGCCAGCAGGACAGGGTGGCAGCCCCAGCATTTT.

The chain employs TRBV19 and TRBJ1-5; D unresolved. CDR3 length equals 14 residues. Germline CDR1 and CDR2: LNHDA and SQIVND (reference sequence). V gave up 5 bases and J gave up 2 bases, with 10 bases separating them. The CDR3 loop is CASSGPSRNQPQHF. CDR3 nucleotide sequence: TGTGCCAGTAGTGGTCCAAGTCGCAATCAGCCCCAGCATTTT. Based on the CDR3 plus reference TRBV19 and TRBJ1-5, the full variable domain is DGGITQSPKYLFRKEGQNVTLSCEQNLNHDAMYWYRQDPGQGLRLIYYSQIVNDFQKGDIAEGYSVSREKKESFPLTVTSAQKNPTAFYLCASSGPSRNQPQHFGDGTRLSIL.

The chain couples TRBV6-6 to TRBJ2-7; possible D gene TRBD2, 7 bases. Trimming pared 8 bases from V and 5 bases from J, leaving 13 bases between. CDR3 size: 12 residues. CDR1 MNHNY and CDR2 SVGAGI come from the germline V gene (reference sequence). In nucleotides, the CDR3 is TGTGCCAGCCGCGGGGGCCTGGACGAGCAGTACTTC. Translating gives CASRGGLDEQYF.

This clonotype was seen many times. This chain joins TRBV25-1 and TRBJ2-2, with D tentatively TRBD1 (6 bases). This CDR3 contains 16 residues. The V gene's germline CDR1 is MGHDK and CDR2 SYGVNS. V was cut by 2 bases and J by 2 bases, with 12 bases left in between. CDR3 sequence (DNA): TGTGCCAGCAGTGAACACCCCGGGACAAACACCGGGGAGCTGTTTTTT. It encodes CASSEHPGTNTGELFF.

The rearrangement links TRBV29-1 to TRBJ1-4; TRBD1 agrees at 9 bases. The V segment lost 4 bases and the J segment 7 bases; nucleotides outside the gene matches: 7. CDR3 length: 14 amino acids. The V gene's germline CDR1 is SQVTM and CDR2 ANQGSEA. CDR3 sequence: CSVVSTGGGEKLFF. DNA of the CDR3: TGCAGCGTTGTTAGTACAGGGGGCGGTGAAAAACTGTTTTTT.

This clonotype was observed a handful of times. This chain connects TRBV20-1 to TRBJ2-3, with 8 bases identical to TRBD2. The CDR3 contains 15 residues. Per germline, CDR1 DFQATT and CDR2 SNEGSKA (reference sequence). After removal of 4 bases from V and 0 bases from J, the junction contained 6 bases not matched to a gene. The CDR3 bases are TGCAGTGCTAATGGAGCGGGGGTTAGCACAGATACGCAGTATTTT. This sequence encodes CSANGAGVSTDTQYF.

The rearrangement links TRBV3-1 to TRBJ2-1; D may be TRBD1 or TRBD2 (5 bases each). The CDR3 is made up of 14 amino acids. In germline, CDR1 is LGHDT, CDR2 YNNKEL (reference sequence). The V and J ends lost 2 bases and 2 bases respectively, with 7 bases between them. This CDR3 is CASSQQGPYNEQFF. Written as DNA, the CDR3 is TGTGCCAGCAGCCAACAGGGACCCTACAATGAGCAGTTCTTC.

This clonotype was detected a few times. The V and J genes are TRBV10-2 and TRBJ2-1; D possibly matches TRBD1 or TRBD2 (5 bases each). This CDR3 contains 15 residues. The V gene's germline CDR1 is WSHSY and CDR2 SAAADI. V gave up 4 bases and J gave up 1 base, with 11 bases separating them. DNA of the CDR3: TGCGCCAGCAGTGTAGGCAGGGAGTCCTACAATGAGCAGTTCTTC. Amino acid sequence: CASSVGRESYNEQFF.

This clonotype appeared many times. The chain couples TRBV7-8 to TRBJ1-5; the match to TRBD1 covers 10 bases. Trimming cost V 6 bases and J 5 bases; bases outside gene matches: 4. The CDR3 has 14 residues. The germline V gene has CDR1 SGHVS and CDR2 FQNEAQ. CDR3 sequence: CASRRDRGDQPQHF. CDR3 sequence (DNA): TGTGCCAGCAGACGGGACAGGGGAGATCAGCCCCAGCATTTT.

This clonotype was counted at least ten times. The rearrangement joins TRBV11-2 to TRBJ1-2; 9 nucleotides align to TRBD1. The CDR3 runs to 24 residues. The junction had 28 bases not matched to a gene; V was cut back by 0 bases and J by 2 bases. Germline CDR1 reads SGHAT; CDR2 reads FQNNGV. In nucleotides, the CDR3 is TGTGCCAGCAGCTTAGACAGACGGGAGGACAGGGGTTTTTCCCGACCGGACCTAAACTATGGCTACACCTTC. It is translated as CASSLDRREDRGFSRPDLNYGYTF. Full variable domain (missing parts from reference TRBV11-2 and TRBJ1-2): EAGVAQSPRYKIIEKRQSVAFWCNPISGHATLYWYQQILGQGPKLLIQFQNNGVVDDSQLPKDRFSAERLKGVDSTLKIQPAKLEDSAVYLCASSLDRREDRGFSRPDLNYGYTFGSGTRLTVV.

This clonotype was found a few times. The rearrangement links TRBV5-1 to TRBJ2-5; D is undetermined. Germline V CDR1 and CDR2: SGHRS, YFSETQ. V was pared by 0 bases and J by 4 bases, with 7 bases between. The CDR3 extends over 13 amino acids. The CDR3 DNA sequence: TGCGCCAGCAGCTTGGTTGGGCGAGAGACCCAGTACTTC. It yields the protein CASSLVGRETQYF.

This clonotype was observed a few times. The chain combines TRBV12-3 or TRBV12-4 with TRBJ1-1; TRBD1 might be the D (5 bases). This CDR3 comprises 13 residues. V lost 4 bases and J 4 bases, leaving 10 bases between the germline ends. The CDR3 coding sequence is TGTGCCAGCAGTTCAGGGATGGCCACTGAAGCTTTCTTT. This codes for CASSSGMATEAFF.